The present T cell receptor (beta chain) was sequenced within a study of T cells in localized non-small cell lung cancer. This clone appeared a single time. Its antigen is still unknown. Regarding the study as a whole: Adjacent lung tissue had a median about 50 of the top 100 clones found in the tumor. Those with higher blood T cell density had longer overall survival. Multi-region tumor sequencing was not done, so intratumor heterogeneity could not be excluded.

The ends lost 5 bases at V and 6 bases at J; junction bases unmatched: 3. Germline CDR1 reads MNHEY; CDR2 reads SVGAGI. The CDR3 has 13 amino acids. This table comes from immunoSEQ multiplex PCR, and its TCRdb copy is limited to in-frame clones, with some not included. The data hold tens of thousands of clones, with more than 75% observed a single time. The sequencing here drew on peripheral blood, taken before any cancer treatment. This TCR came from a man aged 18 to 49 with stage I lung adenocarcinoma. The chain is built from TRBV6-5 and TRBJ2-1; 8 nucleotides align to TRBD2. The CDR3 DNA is TGTGCCAGCAGTCGGGGGGGGACCAATGAGCAGTTCTTC. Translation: CASSRGGTNEQFF.